What follows are 13 T cell receptor beta chains derived from one specimen sequenced in a study of Tregs in tolerant kidney transplant recipients. Clones were sequenced by immunoSEQ multiplex PCR, and TCRdb holds only the in-frame ones, with some missing. The sample records roughly 250,000 clones, roughly 84% being singletons. Sequencing was done on a sample of CD4+ T cells from blood. The receptors were gathered from a human donor in good health.

CDR3 nucleotides: TGTGCCTGGAGTGCTCAGAGCTCTGGAAACACCATATATTTT. Translation: CAWSAQSSGNTIYF. J is TRBJ1-3 and V is TRBV30; unclear D gene. With 1 base removed from V and 0 bases from J, the gap between germline ends came to 7 bases. The CDR3 runs to 14 residues. From germline, CDR1 is GTSNPN and CDR2 SVGIG (reference sequence).

About this clone itself: Other nucleotide sequences from this sample produce the same CDR3. This chain connects TRBV6-5 to TRBJ2-5, with D uncertain. Germline V gene sequence: CDR1 MNHEY, CDR2 SVGAGI. Trimming removed 5 bases from V and 5 bases from J, with 12 bases in between. This CDR3 region has 13 residues. The CDR3 DNA is TGTGCCAGCAGTCCCCACACAGCGGAGACCCAGTACTTC. This gives the protein CASSPHTAETQYF.

V gene TRBV19 combines with J gene TRBJ2-1; D unclear. The CDR3 totals 15 residues. Looked up from germline, CDR1 is LNHDA and CDR2 is SQIVND (reference sequence). The V end was cut by 4 bases, the J end by 0 bases, with 10 bases between. The CDR3 reads CASSRLQSSYNEQFF. CDR3 coding DNA: TGTGCCAGTAGTAGGCTACAGAGCTCCTACAATGAGCAGTTCTTC.

The chain couples TRBV11-2 to TRBJ1-2; no definite D call. The germline V and J ends were trimmed by 6 bases and 1 base, with 12 bases remaining between them. In germline, CDR1 is SGHAT, CDR2 FQNNGV. The CDR3 totals 14 residues. The DNA of the CDR3 is TGTGCCAGCAGTTCCCTTAGGTTTAACTATGGCTACACCTTC. It is translated as CASSSLRFNYGYTF.

The V gene is TRBV27, the J gene TRBJ1-2; unclear D gene. The ends were cut back, 0 bases at V and 0 bases at J, with 2 bases in the middle. The length of the CDR3 is 13 residues. Germline CDR1 reads MNHEY; CDR2 reads SMNVEV (reference sequence). The CDR3 loop reads CASSLSPNYGYTF. The CDR3 nucleotides read TGTGCCAGCAGTTTATCGCCTAACTATGGCTACACCTTC.

The genes are TRBV19 and TRBJ1-2, with TRBD1 identical over 9 bases. Per the germline V gene, CDR1 is LNHDA and CDR2 is SQIVND (reference sequence). J lost 6 bases, V lost 7 bases, and 6 bases had no gene match. The CDR3 totals 13 residues. CDR3 DNA sequence: TGTGCCAGTAACCCGGGACAGGGAGATGGCTACACCTTC. This encodes CASNPGQGDGYTF.

This clone was seen just once. The chain couples TRBV25-1 to TRBJ2-5; D tentatively reads TRBD1 or TRBD2 (5 bases each). Germline lookup yields CDR1 MGHDK and CDR2 SYGVNS. CDR3 length: 14 amino acids. V was trimmed by 4 bases and J by 0 bases, leaving 9 bases between them. The CDR3 here is CASSVGAYQETQYF. The CDR3 DNA reads as TGTGCCAGCAGTGTCGGGGCCTACCAAGAGACCCAGTACTTC.

The chain joins TRBV5-1 to TRBJ2-5, with D possibly called TRBD1 or TRBD2 (5 bases each). The CDR3 length is 13 residues. The V end lost 5 bases, the J end lost 7 bases, and 15 bases lay between the germline ends. Per germline, CDR1 SGHRS and CDR2 YFSETQ. The CDR3 nucleotides read TGCGCCAGCAGGTCCGGGACCCCAGGGACCCAGTACTTC. It specifies CASRSGTPGTQYF.

The genes are TRBV5-5 and TRBJ2-7; 10 bases are shared with TRBD1. The V gene end was trimmed by 2 bases and the J gene end by 6 bases; junction bases not matched to a gene: 8. Germline CDR1 SGHKS, CDR2 YYEKEE (reference sequence). CDR3 length: 15 amino acids. The CDR3 nucleotides are TGTGCCAGCAGCTTACCGGGACAGGGGTCTGGCGAGCAGTACTTC. Its translation: CASSLPGQGSGEQYF.

As to this clone: At one of its ends the junction is not consistent with the germline gene, which may arise from a read error. The DNA for the CDR3 is TGTGCCGGCAGTGAATTGGGGACCCTATACGAGCAGTACTTC. Its translation is CAGSELGTLYEQYF. V gene TRBV25-1 combines with J gene TRBJ2-5; the D call may be TRBD1 or TRBD2 (5 bases each). Gene TRBJ2-7 matches the end of the DNA better, so the J call may be wrong. CDR3 size: 14 residues. Germline CDR1 MGHDK, CDR2 SYGVNS.

The chain couples TRBV9 to TRBJ2-3; TRBD2 matches at 9 bases. V shed 0 bases, J shed 5 bases, and the junction held 16 bases outside the gene matches. The CDR3 extends over 19 amino acids. Germline CDR1 reads SGDLS; CDR2 reads YYNGEE. The CDR3 loop reads CASSVGAGARGGPIDTQYF. CDR3 in DNA: TGTGCCAGCAGCGTAGGAGCCGGAGCGCGGGGGGGCCCCATAGATACGCAGTATTTT.

This clone has just a few counts. V usage is TRBV5-4 and J usage is TRBJ2-7; D is possibly TRBD2 (7 bases). Germline CDR1 SGHNT, CDR2 YYREEE (reference sequence). V gave up 4 bases and J gave up 0 bases, with 17 bases separating them. The CDR3 is made up of 16 amino acids. CDR3 in DNA: TGTGCCAGCAGCCTGGTAGGGGGGGGCGACTCCTACGAGCAGTACTTC. It encodes CASSLVGGGDSYEQYF.

The chain links TRBV19 to TRBJ2-7; no firm D call. CDR3 length equals 13 residues. The V gene lost 6 bases and the J gene lost 0 bases, with 9 bases spanning the gap. Looked up from germline, CDR1 is LNHDA and CDR2 is SQIVND (reference sequence). The CDR3 DNA sequence: TGTGCCAGTAGCGAGACAATCTCCTACGAGCAGTACTTC. This codes for CASSETISYEQYF.